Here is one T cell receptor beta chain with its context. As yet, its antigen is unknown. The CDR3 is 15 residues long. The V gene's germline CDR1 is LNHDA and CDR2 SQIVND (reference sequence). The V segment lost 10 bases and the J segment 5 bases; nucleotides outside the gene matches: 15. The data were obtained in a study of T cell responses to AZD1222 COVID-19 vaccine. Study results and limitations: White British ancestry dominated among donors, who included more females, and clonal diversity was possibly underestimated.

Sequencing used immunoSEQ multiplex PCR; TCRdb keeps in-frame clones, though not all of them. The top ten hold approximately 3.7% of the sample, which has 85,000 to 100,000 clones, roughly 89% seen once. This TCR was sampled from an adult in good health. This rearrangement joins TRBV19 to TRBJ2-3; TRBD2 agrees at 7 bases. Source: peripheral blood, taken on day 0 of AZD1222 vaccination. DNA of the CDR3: TGTGCCACCTCGACTCCTGGGGCTAGCGGAGATACGCAGTATTTT. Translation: CATSTPGASGDTQYF.